Below are 6 T cell receptor beta chains sequenced from a single sample in a study of blood T cell repertoires in COVID-19. TCRdb's table, derived via immunoSEQ multiplex PCR, lists solely in-frame clones and lacks some. The profile shows about 320,000 clones, roughly nine tenths of them singletons. Specimen: PBMCs or T cells enriched from blood (not recorded which). These receptors all stem from a man in his sixties who had recovered from COVID-19.

The J gene is TRBJ1-4, the V gene TRBV4-3, with D maybe TRBD1 (5 bases). This CDR3 comprises 17 residues. From germline, CDR1 is LGHNA and CDR2 YSLEER. Trimming took 2 bases from V and 3 from J, leaving 16 bases between them. The CDR3 region has the DNA TGCGCCAGCAGCCAACAAGTTTATGGGGGGGCTAATGAAAAACTGTTTTTT. Translation: CASSQQVYGGANEKLFF.

A few counts support this clone. This chain links TRBV7-3 with TRBJ1-1, with 7 bases lining up with TRBD1. The CDR3 loop spans 13 amino acids. The J segment lost 4 bases and the V segment lost 4 bases, leaving 3 bases of the junction unmatched. Germline CDR1 is SGHTA and CDR2 is FQGTGA. The CDR3 sequence is CASSSTGRTEAFF. The CDR3 nucleotides read TGTGCCAGCAGCTCGACAGGGCGCACTGAAGCTTTCTTT.

The chain is built from TRBV7-9 and TRBJ2-7, with TRBD1 as a possible D gene (5 bases). V lost 2 bases, J lost 4 bases, and 12 bases lay in between. Germline CDR1 reads SEHNR; CDR2 reads FQNEAQ (reference sequence). This CDR3 spans 14 amino acids. The CDR3: CASSLQAGMYEQYF. For the CDR3, the DNA is TGTGCCAGCAGCTTACAGGCAGGGATGTACGAGCAGTACTTC.

V is TRBV3-1 (or the pseudogene TRBV3-2) and J is TRBJ2-5, with D possibly TRBD1 on 6 matching bases. The CDR3 contains 18 residues. Germline V gene sequence: CDR1 LGHDT, CDR2 YNNKEL (reference sequence). V lost 1 base and J lost 1, with 19 bases in between. The CDR3 nucleotides are TGTGCCAGCAGCCAAGCCCCCCGGACAGCCACATTCCAAGAGACCCAGTACTTC. This gives the protein CASSQAPRTATFQETQYF.

This chain joins TRBV7-3 and TRBJ1-6; TRBD1 might be the D (5 bases). Germline CDR1 reads SGHTA; CDR2 reads FQGTGA. Trimming took off 6 bases at V and 9 bases at J, with 12 bases between the two ends. The CDR3 has 13 amino acids. The CDR3 region has the DNA TGTGCCAGCAGGCAGGGTCTAGGTTCACCCCTCCACTTT. This gives the protein CASRQGLGSPLHF.

This CDR3 reads CASSTGGLGYEQYF. CDR3 DNA sequence: TGTGCCAGCAGTACAGGGGGCCTAGGCTACGAGCAGTACTTC. J is TRBJ2-7 and V is TRBV28; 9 nucleotides line up with TRBD1. CDR3 length: 14 amino acids. Germline lookup yields CDR1 MDHEN and CDR2 SYDVKM. V shed 5 bases, J shed 3 bases, and the junction held 5 bases outside the gene matches.